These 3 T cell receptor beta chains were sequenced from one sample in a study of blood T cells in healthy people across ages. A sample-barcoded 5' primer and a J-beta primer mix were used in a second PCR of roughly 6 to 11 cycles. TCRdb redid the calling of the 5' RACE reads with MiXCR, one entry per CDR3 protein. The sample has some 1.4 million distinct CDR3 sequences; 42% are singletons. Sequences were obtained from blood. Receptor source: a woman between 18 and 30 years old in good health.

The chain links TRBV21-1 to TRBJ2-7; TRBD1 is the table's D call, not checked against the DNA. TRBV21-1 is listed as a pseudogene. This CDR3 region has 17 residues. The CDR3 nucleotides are TGTGCCAACAGCGCCCGTTCACAGGGGCCGAACGGGTACGAGCAGTACTTC. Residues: CANSARSQGPNGYEQYF.

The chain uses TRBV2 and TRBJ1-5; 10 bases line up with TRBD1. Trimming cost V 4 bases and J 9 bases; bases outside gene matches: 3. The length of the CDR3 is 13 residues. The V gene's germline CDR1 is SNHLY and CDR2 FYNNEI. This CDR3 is CASSGGQGRPQHF. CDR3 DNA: TGTGCCAGCAGTGGGGGACAGGGGAGGCCCCAGCATTTT.

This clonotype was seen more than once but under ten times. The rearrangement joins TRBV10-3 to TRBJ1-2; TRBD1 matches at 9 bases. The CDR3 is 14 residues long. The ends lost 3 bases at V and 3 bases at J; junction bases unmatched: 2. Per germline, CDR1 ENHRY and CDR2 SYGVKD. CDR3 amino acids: CAISDRTGDYGYTF. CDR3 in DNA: TGTGCCATCAGTGACCGGACAGGGGACTATGGCTACACCTTC.